Sequencing of this T cell receptor (beta chain) was carried out in a study of cytomegalovirus exposure and HLA in healthy donors. Use of 60 Vbeta and 13 Jbeta primers characterized the PCR. The protocol was immunoSEQ multiplex PCR, while the TCRdb copy is restricted to in-frame clones and leaves out a portion. The sample consists of 150,000 to 200,000 clones, less than 90% of them appearing once. CDR3 length: 15 residues. CDR1 is SGHNT, CDR2 YYREEE, per germline (reference sequence). Between the trimmed V and J ends, which lost 0 bases and 3 bases, there was a span of 9 bases. Sequences were obtained from PBMCs. The sequence derives from a boy between 10 and 17 years old in good health and CMV-seronegative. This rearrangement joins TRBV5-4 to TRBJ1-4; D may be TRBD1 (5 bases). The CDR3 DNA reads as TGTGCCAGCAGCTTGGTCCCAGGGCCTAATGAAAAACTGTTTTTT. It translates to CASSLVPGPNEKLFF.